Listed below are T cell receptor beta chains from one sample, sequenced in a study of T cells in Graves' hyperthyroidism and ophthalmopathy. TCRdb processed the multiplex PCR reads anew with MiXCR; each CDR3 protein has one entry. The sample has over 350,000 distinct CDR3 sequences; 18% are singletons. What was sequenced was blood. Source of these receptors: a man in his late teens or twenties with Graves' ophthalmopathy. CDR3s include the opening cysteine and the closing phenylalanine or tryptophan. D genes are given only for firm matches. Part of the rows lack a size; the others show once, few, many or a class for expanded clones.

j_call | v_call | clone_size | d_call | cdr3_aa | cdr3_nt
TRBJ1-2 | TRBV28 | many | . | CASSIARTVYGYTF | TGTGCCAGCAGTATCGCTCGGACAGTCTATGGCTACACCTTC
TRBJ1-5 | TRBV12-3/TRBV12-4 | many | TRBD1 | CASSPQQGRGNQPQHF | TGTGCCAGCAGTCCCCAACAGGGGCGCGGCAATCAGCCCCAGCATTTT
TRBJ2-3 | TRBV7-3 | few | TRBD2 | CATSDPGLAGGNTQYF | TGTGCCACCAGTGACCCCGGACTAGCGGGGGGAAATACGCAGTATTTT
TRBJ1-2 | TRBV2 | many | . | CASSEGGNGYTF | TGTGCCAGCAGCGAGGGGGGAAATGGCTACACCTTC
TRBJ2-3 | TRBV6-1 | . | . | CASRTAYTDTQYF | TGTGCCAGCAGAACAGCGTACACAGATACGCAGTATTTT
TRBJ1-2 | TRBV7-8 | many | . | CASSPQRGYYGYTF | TGTGCCAGCAGCCCTCAACGGGGGTACTATGGCTACACCTTC
TRBJ2-1 | TRBV11-2 | many | . | CASSLSIDFGKGPSSYNEQFF | TGTGCCAGCAGCTTAAGCATTGATTTTGGCAAGGGCCCCAGCTCCTACAATGAGCAGTTCTTC
TRBJ2-7 | TRBV18 | . | TRBD1 | CASSRTSVGTGDYEQYF | TGTGCCAGCTCACGTACCTCGGTGGGGACAGGAGACTACGAGCAGTACTTC
TRBJ1-2 | TRBV27 | few | . | CASSLLSGAIGGNYGYTF | TGTGCCAGCAGTTTATTATCGGGGGCTATAGGGGGTAACTATGGCTACACCTTC
TRBJ1-2 | TRBV7-7 | few | . | CASSPLRDSGYTF | TGTGCCAGCAGCCCCTTGCGGGATTCTGGCTACACCTTC
TRBJ2-3 | TRBV3-1 | . | TRBD2 | CASSQGSGGGTDTQYF | TGTGCCAGCAGCCAAGGGTCGGGCGGGGGAACGGATACGCAGTATTTT
TRBJ2-6 | TRBV19 | . | . | CASSIRVVSLSLSGANVLTF | TGTGCCAGTAGTATAAGAGTGGTCAGTCTCTCACTTTCTGGGGCCAACGTCCTGACTTTC
TRBJ2-7 | TRBV7-9 | . | TRBD1 | CAGTGTGSYEQYF | TGTGCCGGGACCGGGACAGGGTCCTACGAGCAGTACTTC
TRBJ2-4 | TRBV30 | . | TRBD1 | CAWSVRDRGGIQYF | TGTGCCTGGAGTGTAAGGGACAGGGGGGGCATTCAGTACTTC
TRBJ1-4 | TRBV27 | . | . | CASSLGGMGKLFF | TGTGCCAGCAGTTTAGGGGGTATGGGCAAACTGTTTTTT